The rows below give T cell receptor beta chains drawn from one sample of a study of long-term antiretroviral therapy in people with HIV. Sequenced by immunoSEQ multiplex PCR; TCRdb stores in-frame clones only, minus some. Of 15,000 to 20,000 clones listed, approximately 79% are singletons. The sample consisted of unsorted PBMCs, taken at the start of antiretroviral therapy. The receptors originated from a man aged 25 to 40 with HIV. Both conserved end residues are part of each CDR3. A D gene is named only where the DNA matches it firmly. The size field is filled for only some rows; it gives once, few, many or a size class.

j_call,clone_size,d_call,v_call,cdr3_aa,cdr3_nt
TRBJ2-2,NA,NA,TRBV7-9,CASSFPRPGELFF,TGTGCCAGCAGCTTCCCCCGTCCCGGGGAGCTGTTTTTT
TRBJ2-2,NA,NA,TRBV30,CAWTENTGELFF,TGTGCCTGGACAGAAAACACCGGGGAGCTGTTTTTT
TRBJ1-1,once,NA,TRBV7-9,CASSSRVDTEAFF,TGTGCCAGCAGCTCAAGGGTTGACACTGAAGCTTTCTTT
TRBJ2-5,NA,TRBD2,TRBV28,CASPPSGGPQETQYF,TGTGCCAGCCCCCCTAGCGGGGGGCCCCAAGAGACCCAGTACTTC
TRBJ2-7,once,TRBD1,TRBV18,CASSPHAGTGSIEQYF,TGTGCCAGCTCACCACACGCCGGGACAGGGTCCATCGAGCAGTACTTC
TRBJ2-3,NA,NA,TRBV14,CASSSGLKGSQYF,TGTGCCAGCAGCTCCGGCCTTAAAGGGTCGCAGTATTTT
TRBJ1-5,medium-sized,NA,TRBV13,CASSYFNQPQHF,TGTGCCAGCAGCTATTTTAATCAGCCCCAGCATTTT
TRBJ2-7,NA,NA,TRBV19,CASSAGTGYEQYF,TGTGCCAGTAGTGCCGGGACTGGCTACGAGCAGTACTTC
TRBJ2-1,NA,NA,TRBV18,CASSPQNVAAYNEQFF,TGTGCCAGCTCACCCCAAAATGTAGCGGCTTACAATGAGCAGTTCTTC
TRBJ1-6,few,NA,TRBV7-9,CASSLGRNYNSPLHF,TGTGCCAGCAGCTTAGGCAGGAATTATAATTCACCCCTCCACTTT
TRBJ2-2,NA,NA,TRBV5-4,CARGGELFF,TGTGCCCGGGGCGGGGAGCTGTTTTTT